The 6 T cell receptor beta chains presented below share a single source sample, sequenced in a study of T-cell reconstitution after alpha-beta-depleted transplantation in children. Construction of the TCRbeta library involved unique molecular identifiers. From the PCR reads, TCRdb called clonotypes with MiXCR, one entry per CDR3 protein. The table shows about 460,000 distinct CDR3 sequences, with 9.5% to 15% occurring only once. The material sequenced was PBMCs from the stem cell graft donor, taken from the stem cell graft. The source is a human donor who donated a stem cell graft to a child with combined immunodeficiency.

The chain recombines TRBV9 with TRBJ2-3; TRBD2 matches at 11 bases. Unmatched junction bases numbered 5, after V lost 1 base and J lost 4 bases. This CDR3 is built from 16 residues. CDR1 is SGDLS, CDR2 YYNGEE, per germline. The CDR3 is CASSVLASGGPDTQYF. The CDR3 DNA sequence: TGTGCCAGCAGCGTATTGGCTAGCGGGGGGCCAGATACGCAGTATTTT.

The chain joins TRBV28 to TRBJ2-1; perhaps TRBD1 as D (5 bases). The V and J ends lost 2 bases and 6 bases respectively, with 8 bases between them. The CDR3 loop spans 13 amino acids. The germline gives CDR1 MDHEN, CDR2 SYDVKM. In DNA, the CDR3 is TGTGCCAGCAGTTTACCAGGGCTCAATGAGCAGTTCTTC. Residues: CASSLPGLNEQFF.

This clonotype occurred a few times. The chain carries TRBV2 and TRBJ1-4, with D possibly TRBD1 on 6 matching bases. The CDR3 length is 14 residues. Per the germline V gene, CDR1 is SNHLY and CDR2 is FYNNEI. Trimming left V 6 bases short and J 2 bases short, with 10 bases between. CDR3 sequence: CASRARGTNEKLFF. The DNA of the CDR3 is TGTGCCAGCAGAGCAAGGGGGACTAATGAAAAACTGTTTTTT.

This clonotype was seen repeatedly, ten times or more. The chain links TRBV9 to TRBJ2-1, with D maybe TRBD2 (6 bases). Germline V gene sequence: CDR1 SGDLS, CDR2 YYNGEE. The CDR3 covers 16 residues. With 7 bases removed from V and 0 bases from J, the gap between germline ends came to 17 bases. CDR3 nucleotides: TGTGCCAGCGCCGGGGGTGGAACAAACTCCTACAATGAGCAGTTCTTC. It specifies CASAGGGTNSYNEQFF. The full variable domain, with the rest looked up from reference TRBV9 and TRBJ2-1, is DSGVTQTPKHLITATGQRVTLRCSPRSGDLSVYWYQQSLDQGLQFLIQYYNGEERAKGNILERFSAQQFPDLHSELNLSSLELGDSALYFCASAGGGTNSYNEQFFGPGTRLTVL.

The sample holds a few counts of this clonotype. The CDR3 nucleotides are TGTGCCAGCAGTGACTCATCTGGGGGGGCCTCAGATACGCAGTATTTT. Its protein product is CASSDSSGGASDTQYF. The chain links TRBV6-4 to TRBJ2-3; perhaps TRBD2 as D (7 bases). The CDR3 consists of 16 residues. Germline V gene lookup returns CDR1 MRHNA and CDR2 SNTAGT. Trimming stripped 0 bases from V and 4 bases from J, with 14 bases between.

This clonotype was seen more than once but under ten times. The V gene is TRBV11-2, the J gene TRBJ2-7; 9 bases line up with TRBD1. Trimming at V came to 4 bases and at J to 0 bases, leaving 13 bases not matched to a gene. Germline CDR1 SGHAT, CDR2 FQNNGV. CDR3 length: 18 residues. The chain's CDR3 is CASSSYLRRDRASYEQYF. The DNA for the CDR3 is TGTGCCAGCAGCTCATACTTGAGGAGGGACAGGGCCTCCTACGAGCAGTACTTC.